This TCR beta chain was found in a study of identifying expanded T cells in peripheral blood. Only in-frame clones appear in the TCRdb table, and some are missing; sequencing was by immunoSEQ multiplex PCR. The sample has tens of thousands of clones; 65% to 85% are singletons. Healthy donors had no documented immune events, such as infections, while sampled. General study findings and limits: Over about two and four weeks, about 15 and 19 clones changed, versus approximately 1.1 between replicates. Clone count variance between roughly 2-week samples rose with total template count.

On this clone: Its antigen remains unknown.

The material sequenced was blood. The source is a person aged 18 to 70 in good health.

This CDR3 is CASSEFRLSGANVLTF. The DNA of the CDR3 is TGTGCCAGCAGTGAATTTAGGCTGAGTGGGGCCAACGTCCTGACTTTC. V gene TRBV25-1 combines with J gene TRBJ2-6, with D unresolved. The CDR3 runs 16 residues. From germline, CDR1 is MGHDK and CDR2 SYGVNS. V lost 1 base to trimming and J lost 3 bases, with 10 bases between them.